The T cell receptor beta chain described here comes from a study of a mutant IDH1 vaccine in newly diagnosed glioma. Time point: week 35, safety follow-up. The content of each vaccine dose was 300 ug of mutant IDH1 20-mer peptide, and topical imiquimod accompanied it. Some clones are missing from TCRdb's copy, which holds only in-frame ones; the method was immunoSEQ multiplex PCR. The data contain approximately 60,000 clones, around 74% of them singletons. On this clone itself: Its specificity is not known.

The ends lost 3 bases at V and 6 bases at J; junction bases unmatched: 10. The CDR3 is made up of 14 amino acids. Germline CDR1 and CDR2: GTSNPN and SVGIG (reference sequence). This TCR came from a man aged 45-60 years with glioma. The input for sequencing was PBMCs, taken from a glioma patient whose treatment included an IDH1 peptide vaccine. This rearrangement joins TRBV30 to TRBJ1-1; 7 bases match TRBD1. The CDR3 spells CAWRGETGPSEAFF. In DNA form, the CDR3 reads TGTGCCTGGAGGGGAGAGACAGGGCCTTCTGAAGCTTTCTTT. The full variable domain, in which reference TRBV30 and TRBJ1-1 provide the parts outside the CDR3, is SQTIHQWPATLVQPVGSPLSLECTVEGTSNPNLYWYRQAAGRGLQLLFYSVGIGQISSEVPQNLSASRPQDRQFILSSKKLLLSDSGFYLCAWRGETGPSEAFFGQGTRLTVV.